The sample holds a few counts of the clone carrying this T cell receptor (beta chain). This CDR3 has 15 amino acids. V lost 6 bases and J lost 3; bases outside the gene matches: 7. Germline lookup yields CDR1 SNHLY and CDR2 FYNNEI. The sample belongs to a study of cytomegalovirus exposure and HLA in healthy donors. PCR involved 60 Vbeta and 13 Jbeta primers. Some clones are missing from TCRdb's copy, which holds only in-frame ones; the method was immunoSEQ multiplex PCR. The sample shows approximately 140,000 clones, around three fifths of them seen only once. The receptor's source is a male donor in good health and CMV-seronegative. The gene calls are TRBV2 and TRBJ2-7; TRBD2 agrees at 11 bases. The sequenced sample was PBMCs. CDR3 residues: CASREGLAEHYEQYF. In DNA, the CDR3 is TGTGCCAGCAGGGAGGGACTAGCGGAACACTACGAGCAGTACTTC. Full variable domain (remainder filled in from reference TRBV2 and TRBJ2-7): EPEVTQTPSHQVTQMGQEVILRCVPISNHLYFYWYRQILGQKVEFLVSFYNNEISEKSEIFDDQFSVERPDGSNFTLKIRSTKLEDSAMYFCASREGLAEHYEQYFGPGTRLTVT.